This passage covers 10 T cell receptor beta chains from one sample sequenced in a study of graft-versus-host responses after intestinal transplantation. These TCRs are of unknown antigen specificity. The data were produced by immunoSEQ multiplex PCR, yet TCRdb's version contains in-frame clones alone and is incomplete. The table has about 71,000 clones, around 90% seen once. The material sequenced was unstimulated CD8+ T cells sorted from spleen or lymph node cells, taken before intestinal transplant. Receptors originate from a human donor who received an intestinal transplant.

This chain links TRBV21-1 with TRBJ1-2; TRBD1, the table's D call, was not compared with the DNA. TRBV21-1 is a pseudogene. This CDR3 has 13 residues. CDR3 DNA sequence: TGTGCCAGAAGAGGGACAGCGACCCATGGCTACACCTTC. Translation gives CARRGTATHGYTF.

The CDR3 coding sequence is TGTGCCAGCAGCCCCAACCCGGGGGTCTCCTACGAGCAGTACTTC. Protein: CASSPNPGVSYEQYF. The V call is TRBV4-2, the J call TRBJ2-5, with D maybe TRBD2 (6 bases). Judging by the DNA end, TRBJ2-7 fits better; the J call may be wrong. The CDR3 covers 15 residues. Germline V gives CDR1 LGHNA, CDR2 YNFKEQ.

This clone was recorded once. The DNA of the CDR3 is TGCGCCAGCAGCCAAATAACTAGCGGGGGGGCCGCGGACCTCAAGCAGTTCTTC. Translation: CASSQITSGGAADLKQFF. This chain uses TRBV4-1 with TRBJ2-1, with 13 bases identical to TRBD2. This CDR3 contains 18 residues. The trim removed 2 bases at V and 11 bases at J, leaving 15 bases unmatched. Per germline, CDR1 MGHRA and CDR2 YSYEKL.

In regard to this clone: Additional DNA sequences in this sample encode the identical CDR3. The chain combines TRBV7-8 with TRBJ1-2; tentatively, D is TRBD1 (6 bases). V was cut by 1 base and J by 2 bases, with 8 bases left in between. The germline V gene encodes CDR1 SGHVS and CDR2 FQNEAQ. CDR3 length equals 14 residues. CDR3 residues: CASSLGTANYGYTF. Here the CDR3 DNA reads TGTGCCAGCAGCTTAGGGACAGCCAACTATGGCTACACCTTC.

The CDR3 is CASSFITGEYNSPLHF. CDR3 coding DNA: TGTGCCAGCAGCTTTATTACAGGCGAATATAATTCACCCCTCCACTTT. The V gene is TRBV5-4, the J gene TRBJ1-6; weak D call: TRBD1 (5 bases). Germline CDR1 and CDR2: SGHNT and YYREEE (reference sequence). The CDR3 has 16 residues. Trimming took off 2 bases at V and 4 bases at J, with 13 bases between the two ends.

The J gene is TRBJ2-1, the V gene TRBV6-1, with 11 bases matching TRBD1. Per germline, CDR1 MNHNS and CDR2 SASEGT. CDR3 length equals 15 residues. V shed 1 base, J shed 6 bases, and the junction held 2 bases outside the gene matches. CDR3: CASSEVGTGGNEQFF. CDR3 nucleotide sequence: TGTGCCAGCAGTGAAGTCGGGACAGGGGGCAATGAGCAGTTCTTC.

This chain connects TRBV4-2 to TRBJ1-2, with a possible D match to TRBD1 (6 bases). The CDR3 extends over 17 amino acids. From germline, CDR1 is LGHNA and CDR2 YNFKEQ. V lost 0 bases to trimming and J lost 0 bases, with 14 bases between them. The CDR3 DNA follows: TGTGCCAGCAGCCAAGATCTGGGGGCAGGAACTAACTATGGCTACACCTTC. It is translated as CASSQDLGAGTNYGYTF.

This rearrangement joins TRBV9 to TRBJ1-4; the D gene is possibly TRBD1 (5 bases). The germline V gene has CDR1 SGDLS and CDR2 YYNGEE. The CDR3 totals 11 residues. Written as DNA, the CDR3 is TGTCCAGGGCAACGGCCAGAAAAACTGTTTTTT. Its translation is CPGQRPEKLFF. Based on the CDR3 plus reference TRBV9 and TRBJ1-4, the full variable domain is DSGVTQTPKHLITATGQRVTLRCSPRSGDLSVYWYQQSLDQGLQFLIQYYNGEERAKGNILERFSAQQFPDLHSELNLSSLELGDSALYFCPGQRPEKLFFGSGTQLSVL.

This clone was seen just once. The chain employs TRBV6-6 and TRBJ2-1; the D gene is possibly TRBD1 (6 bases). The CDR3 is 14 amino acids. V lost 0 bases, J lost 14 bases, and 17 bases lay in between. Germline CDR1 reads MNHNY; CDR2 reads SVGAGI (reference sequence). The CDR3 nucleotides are TGTGCCAGCAGTTACTCGAGTAGTTCGGCAGGGGAGTTCTTC. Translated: CASSYSSSSAGEFF.

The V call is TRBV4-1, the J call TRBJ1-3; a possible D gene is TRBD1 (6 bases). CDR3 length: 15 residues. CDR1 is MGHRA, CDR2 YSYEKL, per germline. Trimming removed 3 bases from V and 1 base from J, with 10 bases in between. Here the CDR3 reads CASSQGGASGNTIYF. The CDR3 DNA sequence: TGCGCCAGCAGCCAGGGGGGGGCGTCTGGAAACACCATATATTTT.